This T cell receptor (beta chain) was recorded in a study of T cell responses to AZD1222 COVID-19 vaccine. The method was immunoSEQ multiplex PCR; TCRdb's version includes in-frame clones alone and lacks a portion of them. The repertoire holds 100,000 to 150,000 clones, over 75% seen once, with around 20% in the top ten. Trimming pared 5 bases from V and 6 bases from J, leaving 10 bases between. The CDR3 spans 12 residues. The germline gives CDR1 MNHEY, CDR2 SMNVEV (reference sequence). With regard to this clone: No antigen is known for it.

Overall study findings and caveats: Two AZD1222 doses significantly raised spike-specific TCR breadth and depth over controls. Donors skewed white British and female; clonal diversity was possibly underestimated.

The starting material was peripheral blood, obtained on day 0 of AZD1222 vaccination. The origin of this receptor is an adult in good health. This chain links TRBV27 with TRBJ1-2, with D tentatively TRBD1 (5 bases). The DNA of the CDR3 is TGTGCCAGCAGTCGGTCGGGGGATGGCTACACCTTC. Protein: CASSRSGDGYTF.